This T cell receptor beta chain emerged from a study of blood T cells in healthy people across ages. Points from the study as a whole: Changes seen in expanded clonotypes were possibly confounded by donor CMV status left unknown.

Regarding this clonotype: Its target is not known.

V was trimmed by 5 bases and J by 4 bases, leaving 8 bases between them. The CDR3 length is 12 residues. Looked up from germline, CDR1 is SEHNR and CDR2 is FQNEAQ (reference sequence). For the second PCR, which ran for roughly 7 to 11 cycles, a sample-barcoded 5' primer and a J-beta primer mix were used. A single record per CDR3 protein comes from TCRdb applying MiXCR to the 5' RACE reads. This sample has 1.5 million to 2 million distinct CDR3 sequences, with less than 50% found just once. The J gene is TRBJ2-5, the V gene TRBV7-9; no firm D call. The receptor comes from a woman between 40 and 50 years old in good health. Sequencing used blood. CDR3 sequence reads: CASSPTTETQYF. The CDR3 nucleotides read TGTGCCAGCAGCCCAACCACAGAGACCCAGTACTTC.